Following are 13 T cell receptor beta chains from one sample sequenced in a study of blood T cell repertoires in COVID-19. Using immunoSEQ multiplex PCR, the repertoire was profiled, and TCRdb retains in-frame clones only, with some absent. Found here are roughly 250,000 clones, roughly 82% of them singletons; the top ten hold 4.5% to 6%. The sequenced sample was peripheral blood. The receptors here all came from a woman of 80 years or more with active or convalescent COVID-19.

The V gene is TRBV19, the J gene TRBJ2-7; weak D call: TRBD1 (6 bases). The CDR3 runs to 12 residues. The ends were cut back, 7 bases at V and 4 bases at J, with 11 bases in the middle. Per the germline V gene, CDR1 is LNHDA and CDR2 is SQIVND (reference sequence). CDR3 protein: CASTGQGYEQYF. In nucleotides, the CDR3 is TGTGCCAGTACAGGGCAGGGGTACGAGCAGTACTTC.

This sequence joins TRBV3-1 (or the pseudogene TRBV3-2) and TRBJ1-2; no clear D. The CDR3 contains 13 residues. Germline V gene data show CDR1 as LGHDT and CDR2 as YNNKEL (reference sequence). Between the trimmed V and J ends, which lost 1 base and 5 bases, there was a span of 8 bases. CDR3 sequence: CASSQVSTYGYTF. CDR3 nucleotide sequence: TGTGCCAGCAGCCAAGTGTCTACTTATGGCTACACCTTC.

This sequence joins TRBV10-3 and TRBJ2-5, with D possibly being TRBD2 (5 bases). The CDR3 is 13 amino acids. With 6 bases removed from V and 4 bases from J, the gap between germline ends came to 12 bases. The germline CDR1 and CDR2 sequences are ENHRY and SYGVKD. CDR3 coding DNA: TGTGCCATCAGCGCCGGGGTTCGAGAGACCCAGTACTTC. It codes for CAISAGVRETQYF.

This clone was seen once. The chain has TRBV27 and TRBJ1-4; D might be TRBD1 (6 bases). The CDR3 contains 13 residues. Trimming removed 6 bases at V and 8 bases at J, with 13 bases between. Germline values: CDR1 MNHEY, CDR2 SMNVEV (reference sequence). DNA for the CDR3: TGTGCCAGCAGCAGGGGCCCGAGGGAAAAACTGTTTTTT. This sequence encodes CASSRGPREKLFF.

This clone showed up just a few times. The chain has TRBV28 and TRBJ1-1; 7 positions match TRBD1. After removal of 3 bases from V and 7 bases from J, the junction contained 8 bases not matched to a gene. CDR1 and CDR2 (germline): MDHEN, SYDVKM. The CDR3 is 14 residues long. CDR3 coding DNA: TGTGCCAGCAGTTTGGGGACAGTCGGGGATGAAGCTTTCTTT. Its protein product is CASSLGTVGDEAFF.

The rearrangement links TRBV24-1 to TRBJ2-2; the D is unclear. The CDR3 contains 13 residues. CDR1 and CDR2 (germline): KGHDR, SFDVKD. Trimming took 4 bases from V and 2 from J, leaving 4 bases between them. The CDR3 nucleotides are TGTGCCACCAGTGACCATAACACCGGGGAGCTGTTTTTT. This gives the protein CATSDHNTGELFF.

V is TRBV28 and J is TRBJ1-5; D might be TRBD1 (5 bases). V was shortened by 10 bases and J by 1 base, with 11 bases between the two germline ends. The CDR3 length is 13 residues. Germline V gives CDR1 MDHEN, CDR2 SYDVKM. CDR3 nucleotides: TGTGCCATACTCGGGGGGAGCAATCAGCCCCAGCATTTT. Translating gives CAILGGSNQPQHF.

The J gene is TRBJ1-3, the V gene TRBV28; 9 bases are a match to TRBD1. The CDR3 loop spans 17 amino acids. V lost 6 bases, J lost 0 bases, and 9 bases stayed unmatched. Germline CDR1 reads MDHEN; CDR2 reads SYDVKM. In DNA, the CDR3 is TGTGCCAGCAGGAAACCGGGACAGGGAGGCTCTGGAAACACCATATATTTT. Protein: CASRKPGQGGSGNTIYF.

The chain couples TRBV5-1 to TRBJ1-1, with D tentatively TRBD1 (6 bases). Germline V gene sequence: CDR1 SGHRS, CDR2 YFSETQ. The V end was cut by 6 bases, the J end by 1 base, with 19 bases between. This CDR3 is 16 amino acids long. CDR3 protein: CASKAPGGVGNTEAFF. The CDR3 DNA sequence: TGCGCCAGCAAAGCTCCGGGGGGCGTGGGGAACACTGAAGCTTTCTTT.

This chain uses TRBV3-1 (or the pseudogene TRBV3-2) with TRBJ2-2; 10 positions agree with TRBD2. Germline loops: CDR1 LGHDT, CDR2 YNNKEL (reference sequence). Unmatched junction bases numbered 8, after V lost 8 bases and J lost 5 bases. This CDR3 is built from 15 residues. The CDR3: CASATSGARTGELFF. CDR3 sequence (DNA): TGTGCCAGCGCAACTAGCGGGGCTAGAACCGGGGAGCTGTTTTTT.

This chain connects TRBV2 to TRBJ1-1; no clear D gene. CDR3 length: 16 amino acids. CDR1 and CDR2 from the germline V gene are SNHLY and FYNNEI. The V and J ends lost 7 bases and 3 bases respectively, with 21 bases between them. The CDR3 DNA sequence: TGTGCCAGCACTCCCCAGGTGCGGGCGGGTCACACTGAAGCTTTCTTT. This sequence encodes CASTPQVRAGHTEAFF.

The V gene is TRBV19, the J gene TRBJ1-2, with D possibly matching TRBD1 (6 bases). V was shortened by 3 bases and J by 4 bases, with 15 bases between the two germline ends. The CDR3 has 15 residues. Germline CDR1 is LNHDA and CDR2 is SQIVND (reference sequence). CDR3 DNA: TGTGCCAGTAGTATGTGGGGGCAACTCGGCTATGGCTACACCTTC. Its translation: CASSMWGQLGYGYTF.

V and J are TRBV29-1 and TRBJ1-6; D remains ambiguous. Germline values: CDR1 SQVTM, CDR2 ANQGSEA. V lost 4 bases and J lost 8, with 18 bases in between. CDR3 length: 15 amino acids. CDR3: CSVVVPAEPYSPLHF. The CDR3, as DNA: TGCAGCGTTGTCGTCCCAGCGGAGCCGTATTCACCCCTCCACTTT. Combining the CDR3 with reference TRBV29-1 and TRBJ1-6 gives the whole variable domain SAVISQKPSRDICQRGTSLTIQCQVDSQVTMMFWYRQQPGQSLTLIATANQGSEATYESGFVIDKFPISRPNLTFSTLTVSNMSPEDSSIYLCSVVVPAEPYSPLHFGNGTRLTVT.